This TCR beta chain was profiled in a study of response to subunit inactivated influenza vaccine. Study outcomes and limitations: Each seasonal influenza vaccination, the authors suggested, recruits few new T cells.

TCRdb passed the RT-PCR reads through MiXCR, listing each CDR3 protein once. Here the sample spans hundreds of thousands of distinct CDR3 sequences, around a sixth being singletons. CDR1 is MNHEY and CDR2 is SVGEGT in the germline V gene. The CDR3 length is 15 residues. Losses at the gene ends were 6 bases for V and 2 bases for J; bases not matched to a gene: 10. Regarding this clonotype: Its cognate antigen is unknown.

The chain has TRBV6-2 or TRBV6-3 and TRBJ2-7; 7 bases align to TRBD1. The sequences come from PBMCs from blood, collected 11 to 12 days after vaccination. This sequence originates from a man between 50 and 59 years old who received an inactivated influenza vaccine. The chain's CDR3 is CASRKGQAGAYEQYF. CDR3 sequence (DNA): TGTGCCAGCAGGAAAGGACAGGCAGGGGCCTACGAGCAGTACTTC.